One sample yielded the 16 T cell receptor beta chains listed below, sequenced in a study of T cells in localized non-small cell lung cancer. Produced via immunoSEQ multiplex PCR; TCRdb's table is partial and in-frame only. The table has about 82,000 clones, over 60% seen once. The sample here was PBMCs, taken before any cancer treatment. All receptors derive from a man aged 40 to 75 with stage II squamous cell lung carcinoma.

The chain joins TRBV10-3 to TRBJ1-1, with D uncertain. Trimming cost V 8 bases and J 1 base, with 8 bases left between them. Per germline, CDR1 ENHRY and CDR2 SYGVKD. The CDR3 extends over 12 amino acids. CDR3 nucleotides: TGTGCCATCGGGGAGGGGAACACTGAAGCTTTCTTT. Its protein product is CAIGEGNTEAFF.

This chain links TRBV16 with TRBJ1-3, with D unresolved. CDR3 length equals 14 residues. The V gene lost 3 bases and the J gene lost 0 bases, with 6 bases spanning the gap. CDR1 is KGHSY and CDR2 is FQNENV in the germline V gene. The CDR3 loop reads CASSQDYSGNTIYF. CDR3 sequence (DNA): TGTGCCAGCAGCCAGGACTACTCTGGAAACACCATATATTTT.

This CDR3 is CASSLTENQPQHF. The DNA for the CDR3 is TGTGCCAGCAGCTTAACAGAGAATCAGCCCCAGCATTTT. The V gene is TRBV7-3, the J gene TRBJ1-5, with D unresolved. Between the trimmed V and J ends, which lost 0 bases and 4 bases, there was a span of 4 bases. This CDR3 has 13 residues. CDR1 is SGHTA, CDR2 FQGTGA, per germline.

The J gene is TRBJ2-3, the V gene TRBV7-9; D perhaps matches TRBD1 (6 bases). The V and J ends lost 6 bases and 0 bases respectively, with 16 bases between them. Per the germline V gene, CDR1 is SEHNR and CDR2 is FQNEAQ (reference sequence). There are 16 residues in the CDR3. The CDR3 DNA sequence: TGTGCCAGCAGTAGGCAGACAGGCTTAAGCACAGATACGCAGTATTTT. It codes for CASSRQTGLSTDTQYF.

This clone is labeled as medium-sized. The V call is TRBV27, the J call TRBJ2-1; 12 positions agree with TRBD2. The ends lost 5 bases at V and 3 bases at J; junction bases unmatched: 8. The CDR3 runs to 17 residues. Germline CDR1 and CDR2: MNHEY and SMNVEV (reference sequence). The CDR3 sequence: CASSARLAGEVYNEQFF. CDR3 nucleotides: TGTGCCAGCAGTGCAAGACTAGCGGGAGAGGTCTACAATGAGCAGTTCTTC.

The chain is built from TRBV7-6 and TRBJ1-2; D is unclear. Germline CDR1 SGHVS, CDR2 FNYEAQ. The CDR3 sequence is 15 residues long. V lost 5 bases to trimming and J lost 0 bases, with 13 bases between them. This CDR3 is CASSPSAAANYGYTF. As DNA, the CDR3 is TGTGCCAGCAGCCCATCGGCGGCAGCTAACTATGGCTACACCTTC. The variable domain in full, with the rest retrieved from reference TRBV7-6 and TRBJ1-2, is GAGVSQSPRYKVTKRGQDVALRCDPISGHVSLYWYRQALGQGPEFLTYFNYEAQQDKSGLPNDRFSAERPEGSISTLTIQRTEQRDSAMYRCASSPSAAANYGYTFGSGTRLTVV.

The CDR3 region has the DNA TGCAGCGCCCTGGGGGGGTCGACAGATACGCAGTATTTT. This encodes CSALGGSTDTQYF. The chain employs TRBV29-1 and TRBJ2-3, with 7 positions matching TRBD2. This CDR3 contains 13 residues. The V and J ends lost 7 bases and 3 bases, in that order; junction bases with no gene match: 7. Germline values: CDR1 SQVTM, CDR2 ANQGSEA.

The J gene is TRBJ1-5, the V gene TRBV27; weak D call: TRBD1 (6 bases). Trimming removed 6 bases at V and 14 bases at J, with 20 bases between. CDR1 MNHEY and CDR2 SMNVEV come from the germline V gene (reference sequence). The CDR3 runs to 13 residues. CDR3 nucleotide sequence: TGTGCCAGCAGGGGCGGGGGGGCCCTCGGAAAGCATTTT. It yields the protein CASRGGGALGKHF.

The J gene is TRBJ1-1, the V gene TRBV14; TRBD1 is a possible D gene (5 bases). The CDR3 is 13 amino acids. Germline CDR1 is SGHDN and CDR2 is FVKESK. The V gene lost 5 bases and the J gene lost 4 bases, with 11 bases spanning the gap. DNA of the CDR3: TGTGCCAGCAGCGCCTGGGGGGGCACTGAAGCTTTCTTT. It translates to CASSAWGGTEAFF.

The chain is built from TRBV2 and TRBJ2-7; maybe TRBD1 (6 bases). Germline V gene sequence: CDR1 SNHLY, CDR2 FYNNEI. There are 13 residues in the CDR3. V dropped 5 bases and J dropped 9 bases, with 17 bases sitting between them. CDR3 nucleotides: TGTGCCAGCAGTACCGGGACAACAAATAGGCAGTACTTC. Its protein is CASSTGTTNRQYF.

The chain links TRBV28 to TRBJ1-6; TRBD1 might be the D (6 bases). This CDR3 spans 13 amino acids. V was shortened by 3 bases and J by 10 bases, with 10 bases between the two germline ends. Germline CDR1 reads MDHEN; CDR2 reads SYDVKM. In DNA, the CDR3 is TGTGCCAGCAGTTTGGACAGAGTATCACCCCTCCACTTT. Protein: CASSLDRVSPLHF.

The chain recombines TRBV15 with TRBJ1-4; no reliable D call. Between the trimmed V and J ends, which lost 0 bases and 8 bases, there was a span of 10 bases. Germline V gene sequence: CDR1 LNHNV, CDR2 YYDKDF (reference sequence). The CDR3 extends over 14 amino acids. The CDR3, as DNA: TGTGCCACCAGCAGAGATCTGTCCGGGGAAAAACTGTTTTTT. This encodes CATSRDLSGEKLFF. Using reference TRBV15 and TRBJ1-4 for the parts outside the CDR3, the full variable domain is DAMVIQNPRYQVTQFGKPVTLSCSQTLNHNVMYWYQQKSSQAPKLLFHYYDKDFNNEADTPDNFQSRRPNTSFCFLDIRSPGLGDTAMYLCATSRDLSGEKLFFGSGTQLSVL.

This clone was detected once. V gene TRBV7-3 combines with J gene TRBJ2-2, with 8 nucleotides matching TRBD2. The CDR3 contains 16 residues. The germline gives CDR1 SGHTA, CDR2 FQGTGA. The J segment lost 6 bases and the V segment lost 1 base, leaving 7 bases of the junction unmatched. CDR3 sequence (DNA): TGTGCCAGCAGCTTAAATCCAGCGGGAGTGGCCGGGGAGCTGTTTTTT. Its translation: CASSLNPAGVAGELFF. Complete variable domain (other parts from reference TRBV7-3 and TRBJ2-2): GAGVSQTPSNKVTEKGKYVELRCDPISGHTALYWYRQSLGQGPEFLIYFQGTGAADDSGLPNDRFFAVRPEGSVSTLKIQRTERGDSAVYLCASSLNPAGVAGELFFGEGSRLTVL.

This clone was picked up one time. The V call is TRBV6-5, the J call TRBJ2-2; D is perhaps TRBD1 (6 bases). The CDR3 loop spans 15 amino acids. The V gene's germline CDR1 is MNHEY and CDR2 SVGAGI. Between the trimmed V and J ends, which lost 7 bases and 0 bases, there was a span of 12 bases. The CDR3 bases are TGTGCCAGCAATTTACAGGGCACGAACACCGGGGAGCTGTTTTTT. It translates to CASNLQGTNTGELFF.

This clone occurred once. V gene TRBV2 combines with J gene TRBJ2-7; D gene unclear. Germline CDR1 SNHLY, CDR2 FYNNEI. The CDR3 consists of 11 residues. Between the trimmed V and J ends, which lost 10 bases and 4 bases, there was a span of 11 bases. CDR3 sequence (DNA): TGTGCCACCTCACTTCGGTACGAGCAGTACTTC. Its translation is CATSLRYEQYF.

J is TRBJ2-7 and V is TRBV18; 10 positions match TRBD1. The CDR3 has 15 amino acids. CDR1 is KGHSH and CDR2 is LQKENI in the germline V gene. V gave up 6 bases and J gave up 2 bases; unmatched junction bases: 7. Written as DNA, the CDR3 is TGTGCCAGCTCGCCCCCCGGGACAGGGGCCTACGAGCAGTACTTC. This translates into CASSPPGTGAYEQYF.